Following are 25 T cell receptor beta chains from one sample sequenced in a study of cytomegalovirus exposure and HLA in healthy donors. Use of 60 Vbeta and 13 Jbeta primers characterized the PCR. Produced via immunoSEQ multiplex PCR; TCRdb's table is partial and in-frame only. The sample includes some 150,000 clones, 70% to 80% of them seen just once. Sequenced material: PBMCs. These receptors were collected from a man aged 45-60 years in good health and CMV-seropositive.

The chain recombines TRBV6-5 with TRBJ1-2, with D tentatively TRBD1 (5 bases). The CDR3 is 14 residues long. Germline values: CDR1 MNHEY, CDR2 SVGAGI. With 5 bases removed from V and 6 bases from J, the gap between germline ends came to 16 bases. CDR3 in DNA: TGTGCCAGCAGTGGAGACCGGGGAGGGGATGGCTACACCTTC. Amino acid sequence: CASSGDRGGDGYTF.

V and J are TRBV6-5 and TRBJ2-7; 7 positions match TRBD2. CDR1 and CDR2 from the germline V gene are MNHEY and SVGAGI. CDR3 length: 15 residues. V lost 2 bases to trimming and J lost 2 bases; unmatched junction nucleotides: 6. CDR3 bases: TGTGCCAGCAGTTACATATCCGGGAGGACCTACGAGCAGTACTTC. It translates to CASSYISGRTYEQYF.

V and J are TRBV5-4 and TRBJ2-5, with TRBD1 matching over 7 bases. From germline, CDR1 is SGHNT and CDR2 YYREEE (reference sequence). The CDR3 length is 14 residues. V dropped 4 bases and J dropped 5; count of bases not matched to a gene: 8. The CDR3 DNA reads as TGTGCCAGCAGCGAAAAAACAGGGGTTGAGACCCAGTACTTC. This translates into CASSEKTGVETQYF.

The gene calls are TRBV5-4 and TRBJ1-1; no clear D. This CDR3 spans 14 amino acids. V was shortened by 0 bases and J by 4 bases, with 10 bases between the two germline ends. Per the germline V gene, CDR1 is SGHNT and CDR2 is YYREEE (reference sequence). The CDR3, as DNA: TGTGCCAGCAGCTTGGCCAGTCAGGCCACTGAAGCTTTCTTT. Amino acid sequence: CASSLASQATEAFF. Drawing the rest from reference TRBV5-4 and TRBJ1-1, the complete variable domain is ETGVTQSPTHLIKTRGQQVTLRCSSQSGHNTVSWYQQALGQGPQFIFQYYREEENGRGNFPPRFSGLQFPNYSSELNVNALELDDSALYLCASSLASQATEAFFGQGTRLTVV.

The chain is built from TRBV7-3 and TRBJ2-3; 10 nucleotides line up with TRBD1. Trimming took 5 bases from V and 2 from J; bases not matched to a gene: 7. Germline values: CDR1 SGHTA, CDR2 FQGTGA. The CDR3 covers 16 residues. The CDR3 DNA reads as TGTGCCAGCAGCCGACGGACAGGGGGGTTCACAGATACGCAGTATTTT. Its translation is CASSRRTGGFTDTQYF.

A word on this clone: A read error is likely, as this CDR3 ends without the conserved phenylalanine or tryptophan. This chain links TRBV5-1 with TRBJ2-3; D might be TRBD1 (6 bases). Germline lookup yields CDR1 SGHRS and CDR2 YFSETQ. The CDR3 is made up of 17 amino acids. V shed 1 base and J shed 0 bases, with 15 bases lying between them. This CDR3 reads CASSLNGRTASTDTQYS. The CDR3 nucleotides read TGCGCCAGCAGCTTGAACGGGCGGACAGCTAGCACAGATACGCAGTATTCT.

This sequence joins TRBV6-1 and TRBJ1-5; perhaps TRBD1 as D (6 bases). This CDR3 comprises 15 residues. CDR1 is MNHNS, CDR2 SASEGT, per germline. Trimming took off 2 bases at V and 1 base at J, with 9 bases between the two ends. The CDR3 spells CASSELTGSNQPQHF. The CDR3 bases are TGTGCCAGCAGTGAATTAACAGGGAGCAATCAGCCCCAGCATTTT.

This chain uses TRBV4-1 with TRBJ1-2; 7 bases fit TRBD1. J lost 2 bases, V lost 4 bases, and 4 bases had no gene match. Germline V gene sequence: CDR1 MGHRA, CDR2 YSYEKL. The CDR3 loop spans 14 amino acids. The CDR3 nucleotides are TGCGCCAGCAGCCTGCCGGGACAGAACTATGGCTACACCTTC. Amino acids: CASSLPGQNYGYTF.

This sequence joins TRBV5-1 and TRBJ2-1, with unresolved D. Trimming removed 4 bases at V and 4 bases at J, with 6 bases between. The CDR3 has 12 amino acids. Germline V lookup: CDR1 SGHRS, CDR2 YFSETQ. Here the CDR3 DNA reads TGCGCCAGCAGCCAAGAGTACAATGAGCAGTTCTTC. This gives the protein CASSQEYNEQFF.

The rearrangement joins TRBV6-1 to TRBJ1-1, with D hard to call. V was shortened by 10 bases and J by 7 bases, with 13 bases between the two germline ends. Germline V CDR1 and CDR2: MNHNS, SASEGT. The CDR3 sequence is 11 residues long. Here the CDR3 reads CATAELNEAFF. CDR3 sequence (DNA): TGTGCCACGGCGGAGCTTAATGAAGCTTTCTTT.

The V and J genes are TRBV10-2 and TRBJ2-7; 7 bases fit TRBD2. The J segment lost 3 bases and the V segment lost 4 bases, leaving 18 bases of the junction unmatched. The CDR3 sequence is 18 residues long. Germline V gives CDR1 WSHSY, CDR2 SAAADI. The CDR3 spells CASSGLGSGSIAIYEQYF. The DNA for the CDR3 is TGCGCCAGCAGTGGTCTAGGTAGCGGGTCTATAGCCATCTACGAGCAGTACTTC.

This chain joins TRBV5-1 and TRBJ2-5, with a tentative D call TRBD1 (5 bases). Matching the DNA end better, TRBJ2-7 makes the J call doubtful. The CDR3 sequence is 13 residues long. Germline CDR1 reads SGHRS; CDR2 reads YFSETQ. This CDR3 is CASSLAGSDEQYF. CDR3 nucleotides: TGCGCCAGCAGCTTGGCAGGGTCGGACGAGCAGTACTTC.

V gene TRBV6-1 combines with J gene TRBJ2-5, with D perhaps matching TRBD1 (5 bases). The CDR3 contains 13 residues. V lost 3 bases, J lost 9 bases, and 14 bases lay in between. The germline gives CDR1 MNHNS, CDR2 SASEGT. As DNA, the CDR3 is TGTGCCAGCAGTGATCTGACAGACCGGCCCCAGTACTTC. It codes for CASSDLTDRPQYF.

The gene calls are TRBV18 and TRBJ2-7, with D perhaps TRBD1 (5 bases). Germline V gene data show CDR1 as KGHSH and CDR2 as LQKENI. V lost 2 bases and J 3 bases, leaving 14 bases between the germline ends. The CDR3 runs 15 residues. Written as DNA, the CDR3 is TGTGCCAGCTCACCAAACACAGGAGAGCTCTACGAGCAGTACTTC. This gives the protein CASSPNTGELYEQYF.

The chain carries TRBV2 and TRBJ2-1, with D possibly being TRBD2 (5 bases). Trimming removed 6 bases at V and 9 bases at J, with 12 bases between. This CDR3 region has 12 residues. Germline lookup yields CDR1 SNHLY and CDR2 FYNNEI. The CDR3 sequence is CASRVLVLEQFF. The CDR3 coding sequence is TGTGCCAGCAGAGTACTAGTTCTTGAGCAGTTCTTC.

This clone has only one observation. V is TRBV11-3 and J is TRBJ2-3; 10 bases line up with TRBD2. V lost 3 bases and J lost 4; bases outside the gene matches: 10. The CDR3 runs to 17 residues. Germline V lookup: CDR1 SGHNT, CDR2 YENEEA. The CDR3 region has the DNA TGTGCCAGCAGCTTCTCCCTAGCGGGAGTCGGCCCAGATACGCAGTATTTT. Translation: CASSFSLAGVGPDTQYF.

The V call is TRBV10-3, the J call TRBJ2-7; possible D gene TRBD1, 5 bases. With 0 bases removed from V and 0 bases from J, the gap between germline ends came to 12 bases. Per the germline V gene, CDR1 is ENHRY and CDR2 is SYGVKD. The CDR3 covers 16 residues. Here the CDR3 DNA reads TGTGCCATCAGTGAGTCGGGGCACTCGAGCTCCTACGAGCAGTACTTC. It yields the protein CAISESGHSSSYEQYF.

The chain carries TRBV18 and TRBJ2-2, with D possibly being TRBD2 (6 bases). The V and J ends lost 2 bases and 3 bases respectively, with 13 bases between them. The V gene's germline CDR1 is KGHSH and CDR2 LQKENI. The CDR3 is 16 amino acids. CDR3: CASSPYGSRDTGELFF. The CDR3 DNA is TGTGCCAGCTCACCATACGGGAGTAGGGACACCGGGGAGCTGTTTTTT.

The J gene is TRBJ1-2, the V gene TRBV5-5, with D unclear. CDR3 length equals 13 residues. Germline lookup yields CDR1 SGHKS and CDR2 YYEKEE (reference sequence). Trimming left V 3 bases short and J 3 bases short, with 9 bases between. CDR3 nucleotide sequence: TGTGCCAGCAGCTCCGAGGGTTACTATGGCTACACCTTC. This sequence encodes CASSSEGYYGYTF.

The CDR3: CASSFGEGDTEAFF. In DNA, the CDR3 is TGTGCCAGCAGCTTTGGGGAGGGGGACACTGAAGCTTTCTTT. The chain combines TRBV7-9 with TRBJ1-1; maybe TRBD1 (6 bases). The V end was cut by 3 bases, the J end by 3 bases, with 11 bases between. This CDR3 spans 14 amino acids. The germline V gene encodes CDR1 SEHNR and CDR2 FQNEAQ (reference sequence).

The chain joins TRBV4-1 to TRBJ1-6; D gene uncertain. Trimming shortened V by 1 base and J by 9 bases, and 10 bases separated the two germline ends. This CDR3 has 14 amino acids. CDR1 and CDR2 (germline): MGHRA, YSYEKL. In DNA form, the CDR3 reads TGCGCCAGCAGCCAAGTCGGGTTCCCTTCACCCCTCCACTTT. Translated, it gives CASSQVGFPSPLHF.

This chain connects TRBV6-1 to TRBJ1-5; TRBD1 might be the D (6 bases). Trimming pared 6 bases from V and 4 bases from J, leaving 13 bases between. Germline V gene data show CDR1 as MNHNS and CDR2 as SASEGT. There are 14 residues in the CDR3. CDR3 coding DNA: TGTGCCAGCAGCAGGGGTGGGGAAAATCAGCCCCAGCATTTT. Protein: CASSRGGENQPQHF.

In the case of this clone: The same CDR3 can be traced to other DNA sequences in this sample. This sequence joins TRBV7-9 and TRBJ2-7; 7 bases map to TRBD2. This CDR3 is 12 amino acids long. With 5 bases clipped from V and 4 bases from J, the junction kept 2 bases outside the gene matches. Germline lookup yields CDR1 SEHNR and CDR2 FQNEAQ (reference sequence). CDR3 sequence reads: CASSPGGYEQYF. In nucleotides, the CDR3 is TGTGCCAGCAGCCCCGGGGGGTACGAGCAGTACTTC.

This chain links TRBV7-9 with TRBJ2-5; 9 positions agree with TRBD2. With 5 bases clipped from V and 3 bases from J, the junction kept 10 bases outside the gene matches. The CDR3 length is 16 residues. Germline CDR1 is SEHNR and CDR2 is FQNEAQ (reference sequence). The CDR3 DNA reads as TGTGCCAGCAGCGCCCAGACTAGCGGTCTGGAAGAGACCCAGTACTTC. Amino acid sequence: CASSAQTSGLEETQYF.

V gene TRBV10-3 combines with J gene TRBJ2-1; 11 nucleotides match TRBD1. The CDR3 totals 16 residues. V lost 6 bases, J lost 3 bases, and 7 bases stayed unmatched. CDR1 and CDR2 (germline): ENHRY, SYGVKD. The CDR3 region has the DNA TGTGCCATCAGCGAACTGGGACAGGGGGTCTACAATGAGCAGTTCTTC. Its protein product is CAISELGQGVYNEQFF.